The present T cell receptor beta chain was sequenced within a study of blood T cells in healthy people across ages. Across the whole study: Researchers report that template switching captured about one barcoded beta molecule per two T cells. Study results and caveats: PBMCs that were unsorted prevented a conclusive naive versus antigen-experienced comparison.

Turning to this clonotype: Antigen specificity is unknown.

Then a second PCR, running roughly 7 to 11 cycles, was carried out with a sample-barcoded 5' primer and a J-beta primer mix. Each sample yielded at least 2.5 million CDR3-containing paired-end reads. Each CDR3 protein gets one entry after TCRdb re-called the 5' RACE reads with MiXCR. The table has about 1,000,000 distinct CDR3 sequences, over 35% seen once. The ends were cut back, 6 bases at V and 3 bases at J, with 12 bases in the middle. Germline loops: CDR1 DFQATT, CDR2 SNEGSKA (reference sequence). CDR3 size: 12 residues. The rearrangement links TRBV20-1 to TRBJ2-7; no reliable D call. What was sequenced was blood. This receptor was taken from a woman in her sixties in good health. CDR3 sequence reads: CSAFGENYEQYF. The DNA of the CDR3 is TGCAGTGCGTTTGGAGAAAACTACGAGCAGTACTTC.